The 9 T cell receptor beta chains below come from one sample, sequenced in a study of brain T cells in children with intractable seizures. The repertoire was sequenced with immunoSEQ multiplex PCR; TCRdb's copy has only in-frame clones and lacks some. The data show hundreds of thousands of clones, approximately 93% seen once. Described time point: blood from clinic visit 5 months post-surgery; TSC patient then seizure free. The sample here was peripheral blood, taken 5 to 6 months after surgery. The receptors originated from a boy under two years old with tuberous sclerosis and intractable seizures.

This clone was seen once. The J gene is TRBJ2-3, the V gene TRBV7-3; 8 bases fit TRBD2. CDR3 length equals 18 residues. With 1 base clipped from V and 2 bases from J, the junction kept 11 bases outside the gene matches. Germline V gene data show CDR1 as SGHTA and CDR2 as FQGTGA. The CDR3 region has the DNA TGTGCCAGCAGCTTAAAGTCTTCCGGCGGGGGGATCACAGATACGCAGTATTTT. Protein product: CASSLKSSGGGITDTQYF.

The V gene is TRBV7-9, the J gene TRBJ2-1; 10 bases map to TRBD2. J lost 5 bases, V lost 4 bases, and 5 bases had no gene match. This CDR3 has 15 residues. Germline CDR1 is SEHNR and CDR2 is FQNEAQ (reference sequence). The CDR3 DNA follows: TGTGCCAGCAGCTCGCCCGGACTAGCGGACAATGAGCAGTTCTTC. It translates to CASSSPGLADNEQFF.

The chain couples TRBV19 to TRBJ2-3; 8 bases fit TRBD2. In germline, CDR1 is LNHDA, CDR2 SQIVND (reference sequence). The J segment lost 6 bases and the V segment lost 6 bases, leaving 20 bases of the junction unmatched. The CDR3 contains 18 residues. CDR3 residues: CASSLKGGEREFPDTQYF. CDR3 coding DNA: TGTGCCAGTAGCCTCAAAGGGGGGGAGCGGGAGTTCCCGGATACGCAGTATTTT.

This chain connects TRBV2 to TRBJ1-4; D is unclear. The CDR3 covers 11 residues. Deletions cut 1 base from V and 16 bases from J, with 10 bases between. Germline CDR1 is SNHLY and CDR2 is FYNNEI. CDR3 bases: TGTGCCAGCAGTGAAGTTAGCTTAACGTTTTTT. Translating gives CASSEVSLTFF.

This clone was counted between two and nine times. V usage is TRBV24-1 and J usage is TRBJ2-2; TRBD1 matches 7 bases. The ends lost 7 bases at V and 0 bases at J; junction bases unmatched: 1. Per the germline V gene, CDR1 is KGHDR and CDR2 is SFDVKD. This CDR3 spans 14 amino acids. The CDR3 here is CATRDRANTGELFF. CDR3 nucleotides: TGTGCCACCAGAGACAGGGCGAACACCGGGGAGCTGTTTTTT.

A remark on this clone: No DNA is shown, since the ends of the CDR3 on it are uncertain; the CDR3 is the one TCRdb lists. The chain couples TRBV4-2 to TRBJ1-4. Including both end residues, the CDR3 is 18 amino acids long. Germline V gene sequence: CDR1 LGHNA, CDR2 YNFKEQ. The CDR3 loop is CASSQDRGWGGGAGKTVF.

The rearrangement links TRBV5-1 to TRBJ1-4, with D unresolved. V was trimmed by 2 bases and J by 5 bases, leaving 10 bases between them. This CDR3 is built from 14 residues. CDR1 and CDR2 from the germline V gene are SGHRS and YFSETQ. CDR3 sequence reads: CASSFTRVNEKLFF. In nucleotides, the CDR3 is TGCGCCAGCAGCTTCACCCGGGTAAATGAAAAACTGTTTTTT.

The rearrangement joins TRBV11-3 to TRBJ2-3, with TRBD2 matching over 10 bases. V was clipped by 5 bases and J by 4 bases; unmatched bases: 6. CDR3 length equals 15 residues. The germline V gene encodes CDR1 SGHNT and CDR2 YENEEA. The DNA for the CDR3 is TGTGCCAGCAGCGTAGGACTAGCGGCCGCAGATACGCAGTATTTT. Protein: CASSVGLAAADTQYF.

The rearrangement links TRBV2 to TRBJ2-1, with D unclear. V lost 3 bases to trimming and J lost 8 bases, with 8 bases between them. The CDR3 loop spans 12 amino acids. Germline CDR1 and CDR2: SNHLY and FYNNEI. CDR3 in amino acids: CASSDFRYEQFF. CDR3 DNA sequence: TGTGCCAGCAGTGATTTCAGGTATGAGCAGTTCTTC. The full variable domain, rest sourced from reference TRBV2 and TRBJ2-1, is EPEVTQTPSHQVTQMGQEVILRCVPISNHLYFYWYRQILGQKVEFLVSFYNNEISEKSEIFDDQFSVERPDGSNFTLKIRSTKLEDSAMYFCASSDFRYEQFFGPGTRLTVL.